This TCR beta chain was captured in a study of identical twins. Template switching, a step in the protocol, added a universal primer site, and cDNA carried unique molecular identifiers. TCRdb fed the 5' RACE reads into MiXCR, producing one record per CDR3 protein. The sample holds 700,000 or so distinct CDR3 sequences, over 8.5% seen once. Donors uniformly comprised healthy Caucasians. The CDR3 totals 14 residues. Trimming shortened V by 0 bases and J by 3 bases, and 7 bases separated the two germline ends. Germline loops: CDR1 SGHRS, CDR2 YFSETQ. Separately, the same data were catalogued under a study of yellow fever vaccine responses in identical twins.

The receptor comes from a woman aged 18-30 years in good health. Sequencing was carried out using PBMCs. The chain links TRBV5-1 to TRBJ1-5; the D is unclear. CDR3 sequence (DNA): TGCGCCAGCAGCTTGGACAGCGTCAATCAGCCCCAGCATTTT. It yields the protein CASSLDSVNQPQHF.